This is a list of T cell receptor beta chains from one sample in a study of blood T cells in healthy people across ages. TCRdb reprocessed the 5' RACE reads via MiXCR and lists one record per CDR3 protein. The sample has about 800,000 distinct CDR3 sequences, around 25% seen once. These same records also appear under a second study, on T cells of mothers and their children.

The sequenced material came from blood. These receptors were taken from a boy between 10 and 17 years old in good health. CDR3s include the opening cysteine and the closing phenylalanine or tryptophan.

V gene,CDR3 length,J gene,CDR3 protein
TRBV20-1,11,TRBJ2-7,CSADPDYEQYF
TRBV20-1,15,TRBJ2-5,CSARPLGRGEETQYF
TRBV11-2,16,TRBJ2-5,CASSFRSAGFPETQYF
TRBV28,15,TRBJ2-5,CASLPSGVGRETQYF
TRBV11-2,15,TRBJ2-5,CASSSAGGFKETQYF
TRBV5-1,12,TRBJ1-2,CASSLDALGYTF
TRBV15,16,TRBJ2-5,CATSRDVGMGQETQYF
TRBV20-1,18,TRBJ2-3,CSARNTPGTGNGVDTQYF
TRBV18,17,TRBJ2-7,CASSLRPETGRGYEQYF
TRBV10-3,12,TRBJ2-7,CAISEIGYEQYF
TRBV27,15,TRBJ1-6,CASSARQGSSSPLHF
TRBV28,14,TRBJ1-1,CASSLLDARVEAFF
TRBV12-3/TRBV12-4,16,TRBJ2-1,CASSLAGSGIVDEQFF
TRBV14,15,TRBJ2-1,CAGKGNYFPNNEQFF
TRBV9,15,TRBJ2-6,CASSVSGAGANVLTF
TRBV28,15,TRBJ2-7,CASSRGTGGPHEQYF
TRBV28,15,TRBJ2-5,CASSLYREGPETQYF
TRBV7-2,16,TRBJ2-1,CASSGPPGQAYNEQFF
TRBV3-1,13,TRBJ2-3,CASSDPYTDTQYF
TRBV30,14,TRBJ2-5,CAWSPGQGVETQYF
TRBV11-2,16,TRBJ2-3,CASSLALEVSPDTQYF
TRBV20-1,16,TRBJ2-1,CSARGEDSSSYNEQFF
TRBV7-2,14,TRBJ1-1,CASSLRGWNTEAFF
TRBV30,14,TRBJ1-1,CAWSVRVWDTEAFF
TRBV6-6,14,TRBJ1-2,CASSSQLDNYGYTF
TRBV7-8,16,TRBJ2-2,CASSLVGGGVTGELFF
TRBV5-1,15,TRBJ1-4,CASSLEAPTNEKLFF